Below are 8 T cell receptor beta chains sequenced from a single sample in a study of cytomegalovirus exposure and HLA in healthy donors (dated by TCRdb to 2016 to 2017). Library method: the immunoSEQ multiplex PCR assay. A mixture of 60 forward primers for TCR Vbeta segments and 13 reverse primers for TCR Jbeta segments was used in the multiplex PCR. Not all clones reach the TCRdb copy of this immuneACCESS table, which keeps in-frame sequences only. Checked studies attribute under half of the gap to unresolved V genes and leave the rest unexplained. This sample comprises roughly 120,000 clones, 75% to 90% of them detected only once. The ten largest make up 1.5% to 2% of the sample. The sequenced sample was PBMCs. All receptors come from a man between 40 and 49 years old in good health and CMV-seronegative.

CDR3 bases: TGTGCCAGCAGCCCTGACAGGGGAGGGAACGGGGAGCTGTTTTTT. Protein sequence: CASSPDRGGNGELFF. This chain connects TRBV7-9 to TRBJ2-2; perhaps TRBD1 as D (8 bases). Germline assignment: CDR1 SEHNR and CDR2 FQNEAQ (reference sequence). V dropped 5 bases and J dropped 7 bases, with 17 bases sitting between them. This CDR3 contains 15 residues. The complete variable domain, with remaining parts taken from reference TRBV7-9 and TRBJ2-2, reads DTGVSQNPRHKITKRGQNVTFRCDPISEHNRLYWYRQTLGQGPEFLTYFQNEAQLEKSRLLSDRFSAERPKGSFSTLEIQRTEQGDSAMYLCASSPDRGGNGELFFGEGSRLTVL.

A few counts support this clone. For the CDR3, the DNA is TGTGCCAGTAGACAGGGATCGGCAAACACCATATATTTT. As protein: CASRQGSANTIYF. The chain links TRBV28 to TRBJ1-3, with TRBD1 matching over 7 bases. Trimming at V came to 9 bases and at J to 6 bases, leaving 8 bases not matched to a gene. CDR3 length equals 13 residues. The V gene's germline CDR1 is MDHEN and CDR2 SYDVKM.

V and J are TRBV6-1 and TRBJ1-4, with 7 bases matching TRBD1. The ends lost 4 bases at V and 5 bases at J; junction bases unmatched: 7. The germline gives CDR1 MNHNS, CDR2 SASEGT. This CDR3 is built from 15 residues. The CDR3: CASSGGQSSNEKLFF. The CDR3 coding sequence is TGTGCCAGCAGTGGGGGACAGTCCTCGAATGAAAAACTGTTTTTT.

This clone occurred once. This specimen includes other DNA sequences encoding the same CDR3. The chain employs TRBV5-1 and TRBJ1-3, with a tentative D call TRBD1 (6 bases). The germline V gene has CDR1 SGHRS and CDR2 YFSETQ. CDR3 length: 14 amino acids. The V end was cut by 2 bases, the J end by 0 bases, with 6 bases between. The CDR3: CASSLQGSGNTIYF. The CDR3 bases are TGCGCCAGCAGCTTACAGGGCTCTGGAAACACCATATATTTT.

The J gene is TRBJ1-2, the V gene TRBV6-5, with D possibly TRBD1 on 6 matching bases. The V gene's germline CDR1 is MNHEY and CDR2 SVGAGI. The CDR3 is made up of 12 amino acids. V shed 7 bases and J shed 5 bases, with 11 bases lying between them. The CDR3 DNA sequence: TGTGCCAGCATCTCTCAGGGGTATGGCTACACCTTC. Translation: CASISQGYGYTF.

The genes are TRBV9 and TRBJ2-3, with TRBD2 matching 8 bases. Germline V gives CDR1 SGDLS, CDR2 YYNGEE. The CDR3 contains 15 residues. Unmatched junction bases numbered 8, after V lost 4 bases and J lost 4 bases. CDR3 bases: TGTGCCAGCAGCTCGACGGGGGGGCCCCCAGATACGCAGTATTTT. Its translation is CASSSTGGPPDTQYF.

The chain links TRBV5-1 to TRBJ2-5; possible D gene TRBD1, 6 bases. CDR1 is SGHRS, CDR2 YFSETQ, per germline. Trimming took 0 bases from V and 1 from J, leaving 10 bases between them. The CDR3 spans 15 residues. As DNA, the CDR3 is TGCGCCAGCAGCTTGGCCCCGGACAGCCAAGAGACCCAGTACTTC. This encodes CASSLAPDSQETQYF.

The chain links TRBV5-5 to TRBJ1-5, with 7 bases that match TRBD1. Germline CDR1 and CDR2: SGHKS and YYEKEE (reference sequence). The CDR3 spans 14 residues. V was clipped by 0 bases and J by 7 bases; unmatched bases: 4. CDR3 loop: CASSLGQGGQPQHF. DNA of the CDR3: TGTGCCAGCAGCTTGGGACAGGGTGGCCAGCCCCAGCATTTT.